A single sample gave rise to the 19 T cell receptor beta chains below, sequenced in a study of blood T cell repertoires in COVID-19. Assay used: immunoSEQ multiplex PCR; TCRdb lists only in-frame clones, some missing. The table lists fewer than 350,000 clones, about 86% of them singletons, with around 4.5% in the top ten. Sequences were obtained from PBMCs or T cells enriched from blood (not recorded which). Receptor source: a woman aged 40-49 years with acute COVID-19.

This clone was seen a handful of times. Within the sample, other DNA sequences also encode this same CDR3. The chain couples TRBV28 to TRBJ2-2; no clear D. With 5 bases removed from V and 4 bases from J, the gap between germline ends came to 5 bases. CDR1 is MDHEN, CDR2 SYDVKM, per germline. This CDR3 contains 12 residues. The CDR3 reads CASSTPTGELFF. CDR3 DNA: TGTGCCAGCAGTACTCCCACCGGGGAGCTGTTTTTT.

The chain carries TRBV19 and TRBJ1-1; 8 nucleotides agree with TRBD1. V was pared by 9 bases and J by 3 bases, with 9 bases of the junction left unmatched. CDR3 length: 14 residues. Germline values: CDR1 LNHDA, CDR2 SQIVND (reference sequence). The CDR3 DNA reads TGTGCCAGGAGGGGGACAGGCACCCACACTGAAGCTTTCTTT. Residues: CARRGTGTHTEAFF.

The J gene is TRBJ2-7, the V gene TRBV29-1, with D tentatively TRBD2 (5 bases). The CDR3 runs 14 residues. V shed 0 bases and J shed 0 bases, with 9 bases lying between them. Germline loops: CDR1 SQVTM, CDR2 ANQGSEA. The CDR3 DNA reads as TGCAGCGTTGAAGATACGGGGAGCTCCTACGAGCAGTACTTC. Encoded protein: CSVEDTGSSYEQYF.

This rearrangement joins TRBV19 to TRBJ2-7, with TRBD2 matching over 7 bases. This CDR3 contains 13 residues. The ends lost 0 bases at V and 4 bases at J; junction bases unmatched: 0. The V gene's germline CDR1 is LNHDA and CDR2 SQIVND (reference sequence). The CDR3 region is CASSIERGYEQYF. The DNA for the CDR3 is TGTGCCAGTAGTATAGAGCGGGGGTACGAGCAGTACTTC.

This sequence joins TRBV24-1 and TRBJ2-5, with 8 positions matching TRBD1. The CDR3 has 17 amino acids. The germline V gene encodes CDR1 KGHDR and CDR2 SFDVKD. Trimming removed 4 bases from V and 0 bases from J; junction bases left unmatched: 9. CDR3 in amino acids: CATSEGTGTGYQETQYF. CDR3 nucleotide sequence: TGTGCCACCAGTGAGGGCACCGGGACAGGATACCAAGAGACCCAGTACTTC.

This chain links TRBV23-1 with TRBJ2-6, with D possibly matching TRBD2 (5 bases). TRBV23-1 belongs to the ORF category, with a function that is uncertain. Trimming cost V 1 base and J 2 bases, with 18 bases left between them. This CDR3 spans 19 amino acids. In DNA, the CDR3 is TGCGCCAGCAGTCAATTTTTGGATAACGTGGAGGCTGGGGCCAACGTCCTGACTTTC. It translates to CASSQFLDNVEAGANVLTF.

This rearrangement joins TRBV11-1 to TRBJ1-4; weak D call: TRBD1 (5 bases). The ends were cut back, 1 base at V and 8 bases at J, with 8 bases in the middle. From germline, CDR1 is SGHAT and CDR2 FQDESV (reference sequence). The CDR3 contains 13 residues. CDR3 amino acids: CASSLGQREKLFF. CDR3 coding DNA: TGTGCCAGCAGCTTAGGACAGCGAGAAAAACTGTTTTTT.

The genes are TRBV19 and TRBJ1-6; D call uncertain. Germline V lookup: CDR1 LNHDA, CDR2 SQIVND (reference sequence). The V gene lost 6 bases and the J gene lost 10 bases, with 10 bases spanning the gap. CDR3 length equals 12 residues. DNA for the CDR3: TGTGCCAGTAGGAACTTCCCATCACCCCTCCACTTT. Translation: CASRNFPSPLHF.

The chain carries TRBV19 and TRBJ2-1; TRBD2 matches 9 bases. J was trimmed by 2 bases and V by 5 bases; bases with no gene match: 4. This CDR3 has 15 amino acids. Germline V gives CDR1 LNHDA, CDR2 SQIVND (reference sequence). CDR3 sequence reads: CASSWGGRAYNEQFF. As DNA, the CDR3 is TGTGCCAGTAGTTGGGGCGGGAGGGCCTACAATGAGCAGTTCTTC.

The CDR3 region has the DNA TGTGCCAGCAGTTTCGACAGGTTTACCTACGAGCAGTACTTC. Translating it yields CASSFDRFTYEQYF. The V gene is TRBV2, the J gene TRBJ2-7; a weak D match, TRBD1 (6 bases). The CDR3 has 14 amino acids. V was pared by 5 bases and J by 2 bases, with 13 bases between. Germline V gene sequence: CDR1 SNHLY, CDR2 FYNNEI.

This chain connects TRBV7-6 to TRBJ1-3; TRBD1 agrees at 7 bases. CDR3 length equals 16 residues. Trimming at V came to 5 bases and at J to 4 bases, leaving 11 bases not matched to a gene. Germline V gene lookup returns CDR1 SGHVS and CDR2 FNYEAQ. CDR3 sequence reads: CASSTQPQGNGNTIYF. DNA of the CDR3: TGTGCCAGCAGCACCCAGCCACAGGGGAACGGAAACACCATATATTTT.

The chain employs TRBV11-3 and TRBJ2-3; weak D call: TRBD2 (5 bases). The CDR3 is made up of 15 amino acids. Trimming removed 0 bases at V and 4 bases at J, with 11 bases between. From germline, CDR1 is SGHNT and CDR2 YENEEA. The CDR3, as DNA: TGTGCCAGCAGCTTAGATCCGCTAGCTTCAGATACGCAGTATTTT. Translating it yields CASSLDPLASDTQYF. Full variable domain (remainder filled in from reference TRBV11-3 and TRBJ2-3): EAGVVQSPRYKIIEKKQPVAFWCNPISGHNTLYWYLQNLGQGPELLIRYENEEAVDDSQLPKDRFSAERLKGVDSTLKIQPAELGDSAVYLCASSLDPLASDTQYFGPGTRLTVL.

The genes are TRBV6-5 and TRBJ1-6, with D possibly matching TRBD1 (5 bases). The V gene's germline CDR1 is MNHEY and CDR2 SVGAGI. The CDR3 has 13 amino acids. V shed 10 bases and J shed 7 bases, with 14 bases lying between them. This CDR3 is CATHQTVNSPLHF. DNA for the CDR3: TGTGCCACCCACCAGACAGTAAATTCACCCCTCCACTTT.

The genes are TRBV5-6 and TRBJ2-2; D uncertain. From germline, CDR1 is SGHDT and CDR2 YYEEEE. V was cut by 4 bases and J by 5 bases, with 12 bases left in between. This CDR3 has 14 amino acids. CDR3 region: CASSPDSGTGELFF. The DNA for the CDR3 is TGTGCCAGCAGCCCCGACTCCGGAACCGGGGAGCTGTTTTTT.

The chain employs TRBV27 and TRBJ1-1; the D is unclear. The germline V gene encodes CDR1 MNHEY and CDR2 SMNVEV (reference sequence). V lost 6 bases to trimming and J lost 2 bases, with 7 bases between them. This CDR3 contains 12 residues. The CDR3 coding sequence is TGTGCCAGCAGGAACGGTAACACTGAAGCTTTCTTT. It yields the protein CASRNGNTEAFF.

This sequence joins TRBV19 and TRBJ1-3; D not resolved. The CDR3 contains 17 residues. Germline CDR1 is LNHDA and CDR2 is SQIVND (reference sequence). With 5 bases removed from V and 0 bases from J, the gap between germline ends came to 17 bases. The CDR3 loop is CASSLSAAGISGNTIYF. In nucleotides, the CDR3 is TGTGCCAGTAGTCTCTCCGCCGCCGGTATCTCTGGAAACACCATATATTTT.

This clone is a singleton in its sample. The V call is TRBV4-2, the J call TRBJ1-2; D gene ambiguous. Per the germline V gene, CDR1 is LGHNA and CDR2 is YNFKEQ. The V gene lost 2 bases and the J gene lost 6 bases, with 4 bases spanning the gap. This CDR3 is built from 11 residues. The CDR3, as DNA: TGTGCCAGCAGCCAATCTGATGGCTACACCTTC. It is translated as CASSQSDGYTF.

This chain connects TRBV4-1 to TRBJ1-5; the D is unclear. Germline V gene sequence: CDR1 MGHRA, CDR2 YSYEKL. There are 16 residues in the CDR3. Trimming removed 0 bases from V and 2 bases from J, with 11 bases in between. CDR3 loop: CASSQDVSAGNQPQHF. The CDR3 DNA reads TGCGCCAGCAGCCAAGATGTGTCGGCGGGCAATCAGCCCCAGCATTTT.

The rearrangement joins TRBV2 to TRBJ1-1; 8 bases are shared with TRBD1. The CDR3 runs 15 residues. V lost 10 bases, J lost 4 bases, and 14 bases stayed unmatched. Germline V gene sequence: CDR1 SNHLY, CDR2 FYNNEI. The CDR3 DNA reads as TGTGCCACCAAACCGGACAGGGTCCGCGGCACTGAAGCTTTCTTT. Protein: CATKPDRVRGTEAFF.